Presented here are 30 T cell receptor beta chains from one specimen sequenced in a study of regulatory T cells in long-lasting Graves disease. Sample time point: newly diagnosed GD, antithyroid drugs for less than 3 months. PBMC RNA was the source of the TCR library. Assembly of TCR beta libraries relied on iRepertoire HTBI primers together with Arm-PCR of CDR3 regions. TCRdb recomputed calls from the multiplex PCR reads with MiXCR, one row per CDR3 protein. The table lists hundreds of thousands of distinct CDR3 sequences, about a sixth of them singletons. The specimen comprised peripheral blood mononuclear cells (PBMCs), sampled at new diagnosis, from a patient treated with antithyroid drugs. These receptors were taken from a female donor with Graves disease.

There are a few counts of this clonotype. The CDR3 here is CAWSVAGARTGELFF. In nucleotides, the CDR3 is TGTGCCTGGAGTGTAGCGGGAGCCAGGACCGGGGAGCTGTTTTTT. V is TRBV30 and J is TRBJ2-2, with 8 bases aligning to TRBD2. Germline-derived CDR1 and CDR2 are GTSNPN and SVGIG (reference sequence). This CDR3 spans 15 amino acids. V trimming: 0 bases; J trimming: 5 bases; junction bases outside the gene matches: 5.

CDR3 sequence reads: CASSRWQGAGGGNQPQHF. The CDR3, as DNA: TGTGCCAGTAGTAGGTGGCAGGGGGCCGGGGGCGGCAATCAGCCCCAGCATTTT. The chain carries TRBV19 and TRBJ1-5; 8 nucleotides align to TRBD1. CDR1 is LNHDA, CDR2 SQIVND, per germline (reference sequence). V lost 4 bases, J lost 2 bases, and 13 bases stayed unmatched. This CDR3 contains 18 residues.

This clonotype was observed at least ten times. J is TRBJ2-3 and V is TRBV7-9; D is undetermined. Looked up from germline, CDR1 is SEHNR and CDR2 is FQNEAQ (reference sequence). This CDR3 region has 16 residues. Deletions cut 5 bases from V and 0 bases from J, with 15 bases between. The CDR3: CASSAGGSTSTDTQYF. In DNA, the CDR3 is TGTGCCAGCAGCGCCGGCGGATCGACTAGCACAGATACGCAGTATTTT.

The CDR3 region is CATSSLEGAEAFF. The CDR3 DNA follows: TGTGCCACCAGCAGTCTGGAGGGCGCTGAAGCTTTCTTT. V is TRBV15 and J is TRBJ1-1; D is ambiguous. The V gene's germline CDR1 is LNHNV and CDR2 YYDKDF (reference sequence). The CDR3 is made up of 13 amino acids. The V and J ends lost 3 bases and 6 bases respectively, with 11 bases between them.

This clonotype was recorded many times. This chain uses TRBV14 with TRBJ1-2; 7 bases fit TRBD1. The V gene end was trimmed by 3 bases and the J gene end by 7 bases; junction bases not matched to a gene: 11. Germline loops: CDR1 SGHDN, CDR2 FVKESK. This CDR3 contains 15 residues. In DNA, the CDR3 is TGTGCCAGCAGCCATTCTCGAGGGGGCGGTTTTGGCTACACCTTC. Translation gives CASSHSRGGGFGYTF.

In its sample, this clonotype was seen many times. The chain carries TRBV2 and TRBJ1-1; D uncertain. Germline loops: CDR1 SNHLY, CDR2 FYNNEI. The CDR3 extends over 11 amino acids. V lost 10 bases and J lost 0, with 6 bases in between. CDR3 amino acids: CANALNTEAFF. CDR3 nucleotide sequence: TGTGCCAACGCCTTGAACACTGAAGCTTTCTTT.

This clonotype has ten or more counts. This chain links TRBV12-5 with TRBJ2-7, with 8 bases aligning to TRBD1. The V gene end was trimmed by 7 bases and the J gene end by 3 bases; junction bases not matched to a gene: 5. Germline CDR1 is LGHNT and CDR2 is FRNRAP. This CDR3 spans 13 amino acids. CDR3 sequence (DNA): TGTGCTAGTGCCTTAGGACAGGGCTACGAGCAGTACTTC. It is translated as CASALGQGYEQYF.

This clonotype turned up a few times. The chain recombines TRBV12-3 or TRBV12-4 with TRBJ2-3; a weak D match, TRBD1 (5 bases). The V end was cut by 7 bases, the J end by 10 bases, with 9 bases between. This CDR3 is built from 10 residues. CDR3 amino acids: CASKGPAQYF. CDR3 nucleotide sequence: TGTGCCAGCAAGGGGCCTGCGCAGTATTTT.

This clonotype was recorded many times. The chain combines TRBV20-1 with TRBJ1-5; no clear D gene. Per the germline V gene, CDR1 is DFQATT and CDR2 is SNEGSKA (reference sequence). There are 14 residues in the CDR3. Trimming removed 4 bases from V and 2 bases from J, with 12 bases in between. CDR3: CSAIPNEGNQPQHF. The CDR3 region has the DNA TGCAGTGCTATTCCCAACGAGGGCAATCAGCCCCAGCATTTT.

This clonotype was seen more than once but under ten times. The chain's CDR3 is CASRAPGREQFF. DNA for the CDR3: TGTGCCAGCAGAGCGCCTGGTAGAGAGCAGTTCTTC. J is TRBJ2-1 and V is TRBV6-1; no reliable D call. In germline, CDR1 is MNHNS, CDR2 SASEGT. The CDR3 is made up of 12 amino acids. The germline V and J ends were trimmed by 6 bases and 10 bases, with 13 bases remaining between them.

This clonotype was observed at least ten times. The CDR3 DNA reads TGTGCCAGCAGTGAAAACTCGGGCCAGAACACTGAAGCTTTCTTT. Protein sequence: CASSENSGQNTEAFF. The genes are TRBV2 and TRBJ1-1; D not resolved. CDR1 and CDR2 (germline): SNHLY, FYNNEI. There are 15 residues in the CDR3. The germline V and J ends were trimmed by 2 bases and 1 base, with 11 bases remaining between them.

Concerning this clonotype: A much larger clonotype is one base distant, so this may be a read error. The chain carries TRBV24-1 and TRBJ2-7; no firm D call. The CDR3 is 12 residues long. Germline CDR1 is KGHDR and CDR2 is SFDVKD. V lost 2 bases and J lost 7, with 8 bases in between. The CDR3 region has the DNA TGTGCCACCAGTGATTCTCTTAATGAGCAGTACTTC. Translation gives CATSDSLNEQYF.

This clonotype has a handful of counts. The J gene is TRBJ1-1, the V gene TRBV5-1; D not resolved. The germline V gene has CDR1 SGHRS and CDR2 YFSETQ. The CDR3 runs to 14 residues. Deletions cut 0 bases from V and 1 base from J, with 7 bases between. The CDR3 nucleotides read TGCGCCAGCAGCTTGGCGCCAGCGAACACTGAAGCTTTCTTT. Translated: CASSLAPANTEAFF.

This clonotype was picked up a small number of times. The chain combines TRBV4-3 with TRBJ1-1, with D uncertain. This CDR3 region has 15 residues. Trimming removed 6 bases from V and 3 bases from J, with 17 bases in between. Germline lookup yields CDR1 LGHNA and CDR2 YSLEER. The CDR3 DNA reads as TGCGCCAGCAGATTCTACCTAGGGAGGTACACTGAAGCTTTCTTT. Translated, it gives CASRFYLGRYTEAFF.

This clonotype has ten or more counts. The CDR3 reads CSVVPRSTRGRSTNEKLFF. In DNA form, the CDR3 reads TGCAGCGTTGTCCCACGTTCGACCAGGGGGCGTTCAACTAATGAAAAACTGTTTTTT. This rearrangement joins TRBV29-1 to TRBJ1-4, with TRBD1 matching 8 bases. Unmatched junction bases numbered 16, after V lost 4 bases and J lost 0 bases. CDR3 length: 19 amino acids. Looked up from germline, CDR1 is SQVTM and CDR2 is ANQGSEA.

This clonotype occurred a few times. The chain carries TRBV5-1 and TRBJ2-5; D unresolved. This CDR3 has 14 residues. V lost 0 bases, J lost 4 bases, and 10 bases lay in between. Germline V CDR1 and CDR2: SGHRS, YFSETQ. The CDR3 protein is CASSLDGGTETQYF. CDR3 nucleotide sequence: TGCGCCAGCAGCTTGGATGGCGGTACAGAGACCCAGTACTTC.

This clonotype was found many times. The genes are TRBV28 and TRBJ2-7, with D perhaps TRBD1 or TRBD2 (7 bases each). There are 16 residues in the CDR3. Germline V CDR1 and CDR2: MDHEN, SYDVKM. V lost 9 bases to trimming and J lost 0 bases, with 21 bases between them. The DNA for the CDR3 is TGTGCCAGTACTTGGGGAGGGACAGCCTCCTCCTACGAGCAGTACTTC. Translated: CASTWGGTASSYEQYF. Using reference TRBV28 and TRBJ2-7 for the parts outside the CDR3, the full variable domain is DVKVTQSSRYLVKRTGEKVFLECVQDMDHENMFWYRQDPGLGLRLIYFSYDVKMKEKGDIPEGYSVSREKKERFSLILESASTNQTSMYLCASTWGGTASSYEQYFGPGTRLTVT.

The sample holds a few counts of this clonotype. V is TRBV7-9 and J is TRBJ1-2; no clear D. Trimming pared 5 bases from V and 4 bases from J, leaving 14 bases between. Germline V CDR1 and CDR2: SEHNR, FQNEAQ (reference sequence). This CDR3 has 14 amino acids. The CDR3 bases are TGTGCCAGCAGCGAGAGCGACGGAATCTATGGCTACACCTTC. It is translated as CASSESDGIYGYTF.

There are a few counts of this clonotype. One base away lies a much larger clone, so this may be a sequencing read error. The chain links TRBV13 to TRBJ2-1; D is tentatively TRBD1 or TRBD2 (5 bases each). The germline CDR1 and CDR2 sequences are PRHDT and FYEKMQ (reference sequence). This CDR3 contains 16 residues. Trimming took off 3 bases at V and 8 bases at J, with 20 bases between the two ends. DNA for the CDR3: TGTGCCAGCAGCTTGGGTGGGGCTAGCCCTTACGATGAGCAGTTCTTC. Translation: CASSLGGASPYDEQFF.

This clonotype has a count of ten or more. The chain uses TRBV5-1 and TRBJ1-4; 9 bases match TRBD1. Germline CDR1 and CDR2: SGHRS and YFSETQ. The length of the CDR3 is 14 residues. V lost 4 bases, J lost 8 bases, and 6 bases stayed unmatched. This CDR3 is CASSLRQGDEKLFF. The CDR3 DNA reads TGCGCCAGCAGCCTCAGACAGGGGGACGAAAAACTGTTTTTT.

This clonotype was observed many times. This chain uses TRBV6-1 with TRBJ2-3; 11 nucleotides agree with TRBD1. The V gene end was trimmed by 4 bases and the J gene end by 4 bases; junction bases not matched to a gene: 1. CDR1 MNHNS and CDR2 SASEGT come from the germline V gene. CDR3 length: 14 amino acids. The CDR3 nucleotides read TGTGCCAGCAGTGGGACAGGGGGCGCAGATACGCAGTATTTT. Its protein is CASSGTGGADTQYF.

Ten or more counts support this clonotype. The germline gene is not matched at one end of the junction; a read error may be the cause. This sequence joins TRBV3-1 and TRBJ1-1; unclear D gene. The CDR3 runs 12 residues. Per germline, CDR1 LGHDT and CDR2 YNNKEL (reference sequence). In nucleotides, the CDR3 is TGTGCCAGCAGCCAGACGAACGCTGAAGCTTTCTTT. This translates into CASSQTNAEAFF.

Comments on this clonotype: With a far larger clone one base away, a read error is the likely cause. The chain employs TRBV11-2 and TRBJ2-7; TRBD2 matches 7 bases. Per the germline V gene, CDR1 is SGHAT and CDR2 is FQNNGV. The CDR3 runs 13 residues. Germline trimming cut 4 bases from V and 7 bases from J; bases unmatched to any gene: 7. The CDR3 sequence: CASSSGLTNEQYF. DNA of the CDR3: TGTGCCAGCAGCTCGGGACTAACCAATGAGCAGTACTTC.

The V and J genes are TRBV4-2 and TRBJ2-3; a weak D match, TRBD2 (5 bases). Trimming cost V 1 base and J 5 bases, with 19 bases left between them. CDR3 size: 17 residues. CDR1 and CDR2 from the germline V gene are LGHNA and YNFKEQ. CDR3 sequence: CASSQADVGLSLDTQYF. CDR3 DNA: TGTGCCAGCAGCCAAGCGGATGTCGGACTTTCTTTAGATACGCAGTATTTT.

In this sample, this clonotype turned up many times. The CDR3 loop reads CASSLGNNEQFF. CDR3 sequence (DNA): TGTGCCAGCAGCTTAGGGAACAATGAGCAGTTCTTC. The V and J genes are TRBV7-9 and TRBJ2-1, with D uncertain. The CDR3 is made up of 12 amino acids. Deletions cut 1 base from V and 5 bases from J, with 3 bases between. Germline V gene data show CDR1 as SEHNR and CDR2 as FQNEAQ (reference sequence). Using reference TRBV7-9 and TRBJ2-1 for the parts outside the CDR3, the full variable domain is DTGVSQNPRHKITKRGQNVTFRCDPISEHNRLYWYRQTLGQGPEFLTYFQNEAQLEKSRLLSDRFSAERPKGSFSTLEIQRTEQGDSAMYLCASSLGNNEQFFGPGTRLTVL.

For this clonotype: Only one base separates this from a far larger clonotype, so it likely reflects a read error. The CDR3 ends on some other residue instead of the conserved phenylalanine or tryptophan, so this is likely a read error. The chain employs TRBV7-2 and TRBJ2-1; TRBD2 matches at 9 bases. Per germline, CDR1 SGHTA and CDR2 FQGNSA. V dropped 4 bases and J dropped 7; count of bases not matched to a gene: 8. The CDR3 is 15 amino acids. CDR3 loop: CASSYGLARLNEQFS. For the CDR3, the DNA is TGTGCCAGCAGCTATGGACTAGCGCGCTTGAATGAGCAGTTCTCC.

The chain links TRBV19 to TRBJ2-1, with D perhaps matching TRBD1 (6 bases). Trimming removed 6 bases from V and 7 bases from J, with 10 bases in between. The CDR3 contains 12 residues. Germline V CDR1 and CDR2: LNHDA, SQIVND (reference sequence). CDR3 DNA: TGTGCCAGTAGCACACAGGGTAATGAGCAGTTCTTC. This translates into CASSTQGNEQFF.

This clonotype was found many times. V and J are TRBV2 and TRBJ2-3; D is perhaps TRBD2 (6 bases). The CDR3 is 16 residues long. Germline CDR1 SNHLY, CDR2 FYNNEI. V was trimmed by 0 bases and J by 3 bases, leaving 13 bases between them. CDR3 region: CASSEALPEGTDTQYF. CDR3 in DNA: TGTGCCAGCAGTGAAGCGCTTCCGGAGGGAACAGATACGCAGTATTTT.

This clonotype was observed many times. V is TRBV6-1 and J is TRBJ2-3; D assignment may be TRBD1 or TRBD2 (6 bases each). Germline values: CDR1 MNHNS, CDR2 SASEGT. This CDR3 region has 16 residues. Trimming cost V 6 bases and J 0 bases, with 16 bases left between them. As DNA, the CDR3 is TGTGCCAGCAGAGGACAAGGGGGGACTAGCACAGATACGCAGTATTTT. Its translation: CASRGQGGTSTDTQYF.

Many counts were recorded for this clonotype. The chain combines TRBV19 with TRBJ1-5; weak D call: TRBD1 (6 bases). The CDR3 length is 14 residues. Germline assignment: CDR1 LNHDA and CDR2 SQIVND (reference sequence). V was pared by 6 bases and J by 5 bases, with 14 bases between. DNA of the CDR3: TGTGCCAGTAGCAGACGGGAGGGGGATCAGCCCCAGCATTTT. Protein product: CASSRREGDQPQHF.